The rows below give T cell receptor beta chains drawn from one sample of a study of control samples from healthy donors and cancer patients. TCRdb's copy holds only in-frame clones and misses some; the assay was immunoSEQ multiplex PCR. There are 130,000 or so clones in the sample; around 87% occur only once, and about 8.7% lies in the top ten. The sequencing sample was made of blood. These receptors were obtained from a man aged 40-55 years in good health. Each CDR3 is given without its conserved first and last residue.

V gene	J gene	CDR3 protein
TRBV11-3	TRBJ2-1	ASSFVTDYNEQF
TRBV4-3	TRBJ2-7	ASSQEPHLRYEQY
TRBV30	TRBJ1-6	AWRIPGSAVWNSPLH
TRBV7-9	TRBJ1-3	ASSLANTIY
TRBV19	TRBJ1-5	ASSIERTGLLWGNQPQH
TRBV11-2	TRBJ2-7	ASSLDRTYEQY
TRBV7-9	TRBJ1-2	ASSSERTERIDGYT
TRBV6-6	TRBJ1-3	ASSYDRARGNTIY
TRBV4-1	TRBJ1-1	ASSQPKQGLSTEAF
TRBV18	TRBJ1-1	ASSPKGDRTEAF
TRBV3-1/TRBV3-2	TRBJ1-6	ASSQGDSPLH
TRBV6-5	TRBJ2-3	ASSSGDTDTQY
TRBV4-3	TRBJ2-7	ASSQLAGATYEQY
TRBV18	TRBJ1-1	ASSREEGAWYTEAF
TRBV5-1	TRBJ2-4	ASSTGTGGLGIQY
TRBV24-1	TRBJ1-2	ATSDQGDGYT
TRBV7-2	TRBJ2-5	ASSLVGDRGETQY
TRBV6-5	TRBJ1-2	ASSSAIQAAGYGYT
TRBV28	TRBJ1-1	ASMGPNTEAF
TRBV6-2/TRBV6-3	TRBJ2-1	ASSSFSAGNYNEQF
TRBV18	TRBJ2-7	ASSPPLGEQY
TRBV7-6	TRBJ2-5	ASSYPGGGSQETQY
TRBV5-1	TRBJ2-7	ASSRDSRYEQY
TRBV29-1	TRBJ1-1	SGRMNTEAF
TRBV18	TRBJ1-1	ASSPSMNTEAF
TRBV2	TRBJ2-3	ASLAGGPEDTQY
TRBV2	TRBJ1-5	ASSDLSRGTQPQH
TRBV6-5	TRBJ1-1	ASSRGTGGYTEAF
TRBV11-3	TRBJ2-2	ASSHRETANTGELF
TRBV2	TRBJ2-5	ASIKLAGGLSETQY
TRBV2	TRBJ1-6	ASRPQGSYNSPLH
TRBV7-9	TRBJ1-2	ASSVRGPLNYGYT
TRBV9	TRBJ1-3	ASSVDGGSGNTIY
TRBV2	TRBJ2-2	ASHGGLAGAGELF
TRBV5-1	TRBJ1-1	ASSLIGVSWDTEAF
TRBV7-2	TRBJ1-2	ASSSTDGYGYT
TRBV12-3/TRBV12-4	TRBJ2-7	ASRATGGYEQY
TRBV7-3	TRBJ2-2	ASSLLAGTGELF
TRBV27	TRBJ2-1	ASSDRGWSYNEQF